The 15 T cell receptor beta chains listed next were all sequenced from one sample in a study of post-analysis software for immune sequencing data. These receptors have no identified antigens. Presence of unique molecular identifiers characterized the TCR beta cDNA libraries. MiXCR, applied by TCRdb to the PCR reads, yields one record per CDR3 protein. The table includes roughly 730,000 distinct CDR3 sequences, 30% detected once. Whole-study findings and limits: Among roughly five TRBV segments more frequent in patients than controls were TRBV5-6, TRBV5-1 and TRBV20-1.

Sequences were obtained from blood. The receptor source for this set is a girl aged 5-17 years with multiple sclerosis.

The sample holds a few counts of this clonotype. The chain employs TRBV20-1 and TRBJ2-3; D might be TRBD1 or TRBD2, each matching 5 bases. The CDR3 contains 11 residues. Germline lookup yields CDR1 DFQATT and CDR2 SNEGSKA (reference sequence). CDR3 region: CSRGLGDTQYF. CDR3 sequence (DNA): TGCAGCCGGGGCTTAGGAGATACGCAGTATTTT.

V gene TRBV20-1 combines with J gene TRBJ2-7, with a possible D match to TRBD2 (6 bases). Trimming removed 6 bases at V and 6 bases at J, with 18 bases between. Germline V gene sequence: CDR1 DFQATT, CDR2 SNEGSKA (reference sequence). This CDR3 has 13 residues. CDR3 in DNA: TGCAGTGCGCGTGGGACTCCCGACGCCGAGCAGTACTTC. Translated: CSARGTPDAEQYF.

The gene calls are TRBV10-3 and TRBJ2-4; D possibly matches TRBD1 or TRBD2 (5 bases each). CDR3 size: 16 residues. V lost 9 bases and J lost 9, with 27 bases in between. Germline V gives CDR1 ENHRY, CDR2 SYGVKD. The CDR3 DNA reads as TGTGCCATTGCTCCGGGAACCGGGACCCGGGGCGGCATTCAGTACTTC. Protein sequence: CAIAPGTGTRGGIQYF.

This chain uses TRBV10-3 with TRBJ2-1; 11 bases agree with TRBD2. The junction had 5 bases not matched to a gene; V was cut back by 3 bases and J by 1 base. The CDR3 sequence is 17 residues long. CDR1 is ENHRY and CDR2 is SYGVKD in the germline V gene. The CDR3 sequence: CAISDRRLAGSYNEQFF. The CDR3 DNA reads as TGTGCCATCAGTGATCGGCGACTAGCGGGGTCCTACAATGAGCAGTTCTTC.

The J gene is TRBJ2-3, the V gene TRBV20-1; 8 bases agree with TRBD2. CDR3 length equals 16 residues. The germline CDR1 and CDR2 sequences are DFQATT and SNEGSKA (reference sequence). V lost 1 base and J lost 2; bases outside the gene matches: 8. CDR3 bases: TGCAGTGCTAGAGGGGTTAGCGGGGAATACACAGATACGCAGTATTTT. This sequence encodes CSARGVSGEYTDTQYF.

In this sample, this clonotype turned up a few times. The chain carries TRBV5-1 and TRBJ2-5, with 7 bases aligning to TRBD1. The CDR3 consists of 15 residues. CDR1 is SGHRS, CDR2 YFSETQ, per germline. V was clipped by 4 bases and J by 0 bases; unmatched bases: 6. The CDR3 bases are TGCGCCAGCAGCCGAGCCGGGACAGACCAAGAGACCCAGTACTTC. It specifies CASSRAGTDQETQYF.

This clonotype was seen a handful of times. This CDR3 reads CASSLGGVREQFF. Here the CDR3 DNA reads TGTGCCAGCAGCTTAGGAGGGGTTCGCGAGCAGTTCTTC. This sequence joins TRBV11-1 and TRBJ2-1; the D call may be TRBD1 or TRBD2 (5 bases each). Germline V gives CDR1 SGHAT, CDR2 FQDESV (reference sequence). This CDR3 has 13 residues. Trimming removed 1 base from V and 10 bases from J, with 11 bases in between.

This clonotype was observed a few times. This sequence joins TRBV7-8 and TRBJ2-5; D perhaps matches TRBD1 (6 bases). Per germline, CDR1 SGHVS and CDR2 FQNEAQ. This CDR3 has 17 residues. The V end was cut by 2 bases, the J end by 5 bases, with 21 bases between. CDR3 sequence reads: CASSLIYRGSFVETQYF. In DNA form, the CDR3 reads TGTGCCAGCAGCTTAATCTATAGGGGGTCCTTTGTCGAGACCCAGTACTTC.

This clonotype was recorded only once. The chain uses TRBV20-1 and TRBJ2-3; D gene unclear. The CDR3 loop spans 17 amino acids. In germline, CDR1 is DFQATT, CDR2 SNEGSKA (reference sequence). With 4 bases removed from V and 2 bases from J, the gap between germline ends came to 22 bases. Here the CDR3 DNA reads TGCAGTGCTACCCAGGAACATACAACGTCCGACACAGATACGCAGTATTTT. It is translated as CSATQEHTTSDTDTQYF.

This sequence joins TRBV29-1 and TRBJ1-5; TRBD1 is a possible D gene (5 bases). CDR1 is SQVTM and CDR2 is ANQGSEA in the germline V gene. Trimming pared 4 bases from V and 2 bases from J, leaving 9 bases between. CDR3 length: 13 residues. The CDR3 nucleotides read TGCAGCGTTGGGGACGGGCGCAATCAGCCCCAGCATTTT. This sequence encodes CSVGDGRNQPQHF.

This clonotype has a handful of counts. V is TRBV6-5 and J is TRBJ2-1; D uncertain. Germline V CDR1 and CDR2: MNHEY, SVGAGI. The CDR3 has 16 amino acids. The V end lost 6 bases, the J end lost 0 bases, and 15 bases lay between the germline ends. CDR3 DNA: TGTGCCAGCAGACTCTCCCCAGCCAGCTCCTACAATGAGCAGTTCTTC. It translates to CASRLSPASSYNEQFF.

The chain employs TRBV9 and TRBJ2-3; TRBD2 agrees at 10 bases. The CDR3 runs to 17 residues. The V and J ends lost 4 bases and 2 bases, in that order; junction bases with no gene match: 10. The germline V gene encodes CDR1 SGDLS and CDR2 YYNGEE. The CDR3 loop is CASSFRTSGIFTDTQYF. The CDR3 DNA follows: TGTGCCAGCAGCTTTCGGACTAGCGGAATCTTCACAGATACGCAGTATTTT.

This clonotype was recorded many times. The chain links TRBV4-3 to TRBJ2-7, with unresolved D. V lost 0 bases and J lost 4, with 13 bases in between. The V gene's germline CDR1 is LGHNA and CDR2 YSLEER. This CDR3 spans 15 amino acids. The chain's CDR3 is CASSQDRAFGYEQYF. DNA of the CDR3: TGCGCCAGCAGCCAAGATCGGGCCTTTGGGTACGAGCAGTACTTC.

The rearrangement links TRBV6-6 to TRBJ1-5; D is possibly TRBD1 (5 bases). The CDR3 consists of 14 residues. CDR1 MNHNY and CDR2 SVGAGI come from the germline V gene (reference sequence). The V end lost 5 bases, the J end lost 3 bases, and 11 bases lay between the germline ends. CDR3 sequence (DNA): TGTGCCAGCAGTGACGGGGCCTACAATCAGCCCCAGCATTTT. Translating it yields CASSDGAYNQPQHF.

V is TRBV18 and J is TRBJ2-1; 11 bases map to TRBD2. Germline V lookup: CDR1 KGHSH, CDR2 LQKENI. The V gene end was trimmed by 2 bases and the J gene end by 7 bases; junction bases not matched to a gene: 7. The CDR3 runs to 16 residues. The CDR3 protein is CASSPTSGRRGNEQFF. CDR3 bases: TGTGCCAGCTCACCAACTAGCGGGAGACGGGGTAATGAGCAGTTCTTC.